The 23 T cell receptor beta chains below come from one sample, sequenced in a study of Ad26.COV2.S vaccination and SARS-CoV-2 variants. Described treatment: roughly 18 received Ad26.COV2.S at low or high dose, single or two shots; about 5 received placebo; per-sample allocation not given. Sampling occurred on day 63 after the first vaccine or placebo injection. Sequenced by immunoSEQ multiplex PCR; TCRdb stores in-frame clones only, minus some. In the table there are 300,000 to 400,000 clones, about 87% of which are singletons. Here the sequenced sample was peripheral blood, taken in a trial of Ad26.COV2.S vaccine versus placebo. The receptors come from a person between 18 and 65 years old who received the Ad26.COV2.S COVID-19 vaccine or a placebo.

The chain joins TRBV11-1 to TRBJ2-5; 13 bases line up with TRBD2. With V trimmed by 6 bases and J by 3 bases, 4 bases remained unmatched. The germline gives CDR1 SGHAT, CDR2 FQDESV (reference sequence). The CDR3 runs to 15 residues. CDR3 in amino acids: CASRLTSGGEETQYF. For the CDR3, the DNA is TGTGCCAGCAGACTTACTAGCGGGGGGGAAGAGACCCAGTACTTC. The complete variable domain, with remaining parts taken from reference TRBV11-1 and TRBJ2-5, reads EAEVAQSPRYKITEKSQAVAFWCDPISGHATLYWYRQILGQGPELLVQFQDESVVDDSQLPKDRFSAERLKGVDSTLKIQPAELGDSAMYLCASRLTSGGEETQYFGPGTRLLVL.

This chain links TRBV10-2 with TRBJ1-2, with TRBD1 matching 7 bases. Germline trimming cut 4 bases from V and 8 bases from J; bases unmatched to any gene: 10. The CDR3 totals 14 residues. Germline lookup yields CDR1 WSHSY and CDR2 SAAADI. CDR3 nucleotide sequence: TGCGCCAGCAGTGTCAGGGGGGGTTATACCGGCTACACCTTC. Its protein product is CASSVRGGYTGYTF.

The V call is TRBV6-2 or TRBV6-3, the J call TRBJ1-3; 8 bases are a match to TRBD1. The germline V gene encodes CDR1 MNHEY and CDR2 SVGEGT. V was clipped by 2 bases and J by 0 bases; unmatched bases: 3. The length of the CDR3 is 16 residues. CDR3 sequence (DNA): TGTGCCAGCAGTTACCCCGGGACAGGCTCTGGAAACACCATATATTTT. The encoded protein is CASSYPGTGSGNTIYF.

The chain links TRBV6-2 or TRBV6-3 to TRBJ1-1; D remains unclear. CDR3 length: 14 amino acids. Germline V gene sequence: CDR1 MNHEY, CDR2 SVGEGT. V shed 2 bases and J shed 3 bases, with 10 bases lying between them. The CDR3 bases are TGTGCCAGCAGTTACCCCGGCAGAGACACTGAAGCTTTCTTT. Encoded protein: CASSYPGRDTEAFF.

V and J are TRBV5-1 and TRBJ2-5, with D hard to call. V was trimmed by 0 bases and J by 2 bases, leaving 5 bases between them. Germline assignment: CDR1 SGHRS and CDR2 YFSETQ. The CDR3 is 13 residues long. CDR3 in DNA: TGCGCCAGCAGCTTGGATCAACAAGAGACCCAGTACTTC. It yields the protein CASSLDQQETQYF.

This sequence joins TRBV29-1 and TRBJ2-1; 9 bases line up with TRBD2. V gave up 4 bases and J gave up 7 bases; unmatched junction bases: 8. The CDR3 covers 14 residues. CDR1 SQVTM and CDR2 ANQGSEA come from the germline V gene. CDR3 DNA sequence: TGCAGCGTTGGGGGTCTAGCGGGGAGAAATGAGCAGTTCTTC. It yields the protein CSVGGLAGRNEQFF.

The CDR3, as DNA: TGTGCCAGCACCCTGGGACAGGGGGTGGGTGGGGCCAACGTCCTGACTTTC. Residues: CASTLGQGVGGANVLTF. This chain uses TRBV7-2 with TRBJ2-6; the match to TRBD1 covers 11 bases. Germline CDR1 SGHTA, CDR2 FQGNSA. J lost 3 bases, V lost 7 bases, and 8 bases had no gene match. CDR3 length: 17 residues.

This chain links TRBV3-1 (or the pseudogene TRBV3-2) with TRBJ1-4; D is possibly TRBD1 (5 bases). Germline V gene data show CDR1 as LGHDT and CDR2 as YNNKEL (reference sequence). With 6 bases removed from V and 2 bases from J, the gap between germline ends came to 13 bases. There are 15 residues in the CDR3. The DNA for the CDR3 is TGTGCCAGCAGTCATACCGGGGGGACTAATGAAAAACTGTTTTTT. Translation gives CASSHTGGTNEKLFF.

This sequence joins TRBV10-3 and TRBJ2-7; possible D gene TRBD2, 6 bases. The germline CDR1 and CDR2 sequences are ENHRY and SYGVKD. This CDR3 contains 13 residues. Trimming shortened V by 8 bases and J by 4 bases, and 15 bases separated the two germline ends. The CDR3 spells CAIRSPGGYEQYF. In nucleotides, the CDR3 is TGTGCCATCCGGTCCCCAGGAGGGTACGAGCAGTACTTC.

The chain carries TRBV27 and TRBJ2-4; 7 nucleotides line up with TRBD2. The CDR3 has 16 amino acids. Germline CDR1 reads MNHEY; CDR2 reads SMNVEV (reference sequence). Trimming at V came to 7 bases and at J to 4 bases, leaving 13 bases not matched to a gene. This CDR3 is CASTPGGNNVKNIQYF. The CDR3 DNA reads as TGTGCCAGCACTCCCGGGGGGAACAACGTTAAAAACATTCAGTACTTC.

The V gene is TRBV27, the J gene TRBJ2-4; maybe TRBD1 (6 bases). This CDR3 comprises 15 residues. The V end was cut by 0 bases, the J end by 15 bases, with 21 bases between. In germline, CDR1 is MNHEY, CDR2 SMNVEV (reference sequence). CDR3 coding DNA: TGTGCCAGCAGTTTATCGAGTCAACAGGGCCGGATTTGGTACTTC. It codes for CASSLSSQQGRIWYF.

This chain uses TRBV3-1 (or the pseudogene TRBV3-2) with TRBJ2-3; 7 bases align to TRBD2. The CDR3 has 15 residues. Germline CDR1 LGHDT, CDR2 YNNKEL (reference sequence). With 3 bases clipped from V and 3 bases from J, the junction kept 6 bases outside the gene matches. The CDR3 region has the DNA TGTGCCAGCAGCCAGGGCGGGGGAGAGACAGATACGCAGTATTTT. It yields the protein CASSQGGGETDTQYF.

This chain links TRBV28 with TRBJ1-5; D gene uncertain. Germline assignment: CDR1 MDHEN and CDR2 SYDVKM. This CDR3 has 16 amino acids. V dropped 1 base and J dropped 7 bases, with 17 bases sitting between them. In DNA form, the CDR3 reads TGTGCCAGCAGTTTATTAGCGGGAGCCATCAAGCAGCCCCAGCATTTT. Translated: CASSLLAGAIKQPQHF. The whole variable domain, remainder taken from reference TRBV28 and TRBJ1-5, is DVKVTQSSRYLVKRTGEKVFLECVQDMDHENMFWYRQDPGLGLRLIYFSYDVKMKEKGDIPEGYSVSREKKERFSLILESASTNQTSMYLCASSLLAGAIKQPQHFGDGTRLSIL.

The J gene is TRBJ1-1, the V gene TRBV7-2, with a possible D match to TRBD1 (6 bases). Trimming stripped 2 bases from V and 1 base from J, with 8 bases between. Germline values: CDR1 SGHTA, CDR2 FQGNSA. CDR3 length equals 14 residues. The CDR3 sequence is CASSLNRANTEAFF. CDR3 nucleotides: TGTGCCAGCAGCTTAAACAGGGCGAACACTGAAGCTTTCTTT.

This clone was observed a single time. V usage is TRBV11-1 and J usage is TRBJ2-7; D is unresolved. Per the germline V gene, CDR1 is SGHAT and CDR2 is FQDESV (reference sequence). The CDR3 is 12 amino acids. V was cut by 2 bases and J by 3 bases, with 5 bases left in between. This CDR3 reads CASSLSSYEQYF. Written as DNA, the CDR3 is TGTGCCAGCAGCTTATCCAGCTACGAGCAGTACTTC.

The genes are TRBV4-3 and TRBJ1-1; D unclear. CDR1 and CDR2 from the germline V gene are LGHNA and YSLEER. Trimming took 0 bases from V and 0 from J, leaving 17 bases between them. This CDR3 comprises 18 residues. The chain's CDR3 is CASSQDYPDTNMNTEAFF. CDR3 in DNA: TGCGCCAGCAGCCAAGACTACCCTGACACTAACATGAACACTGAAGCTTTCTTT.

V is TRBV5-4 and J is TRBJ2-3, with D perhaps assigned TRBD1 or TRBD2 (6 bases each). The germline V gene has CDR1 SGHNT and CDR2 YYREEE (reference sequence). The V and J ends lost 8 bases and 2 bases respectively, with 30 bases between them. The length of the CDR3 is 19 residues. CDR3 nucleotides: TGTGCCAGTAAACAGGGCGGCGCAAGGGGAGGTAGAGCCACAGATACGCAGTATTTT. Protein sequence: CASKQGGARGGRATDTQYF.

This clone was found once. The same CDR3 also results from other DNA sequences found in this sample. This chain connects TRBV7-9 to TRBJ1-3, with D uncertain. This CDR3 region has 12 residues. Trimming cost V 5 bases and J 0 bases, with 2 bases left between them. Germline CDR1 reads SEHNR; CDR2 reads FQNEAQ (reference sequence). The CDR3: CASSLSGNTIYF. In DNA, the CDR3 is TGTGCCAGCAGCCTCTCTGGAAACACCATATATTTT.

The rearrangement joins TRBV3-1 (or the pseudogene TRBV3-2) to TRBJ2-3, with 11 bases identical to TRBD2. The V gene's germline CDR1 is LGHDT and CDR2 YNNKEL (reference sequence). This CDR3 region has 17 residues. The V segment lost 0 bases and the J segment 2 bases; nucleotides outside the gene matches: 4. CDR3 nucleotides: TGTGCCAGCAGCCAAGATAGACTAGCGGGGCACACAGATACGCAGTATTTT. Protein sequence: CASSQDRLAGHTDTQYF.

This clone was detected only once. The chain recombines TRBV28 with TRBJ2-3; 8 bases map to TRBD1. In germline, CDR1 is MDHEN, CDR2 SYDVKM. The CDR3 runs 17 residues. The J segment lost 4 bases and the V segment lost 5 bases, leaving 14 bases of the junction unmatched. CDR3 DNA sequence: TGTGCCAGCAGTCCGGACTGGACAGGGAGGTTTGCAGATACGCAGTATTTT. Protein sequence: CASSPDWTGRFADTQYF.

The chain links TRBV28 to TRBJ2-2; TRBD2 matches 11 bases. This CDR3 has 15 amino acids. Germline assignment: CDR1 MDHEN and CDR2 SYDVKM. The junction had 7 bases not matched to a gene; V was cut back by 6 bases and J by 7 bases. The CDR3 sequence is CASSLAGGGIGELFF. The CDR3 DNA reads as TGTGCCAGCAGCCTAGCGGGAGGAGGGATCGGGGAGCTGTTTTTT.

The rearrangement joins TRBV7-9 to TRBJ1-3; D remains unclear. The CDR3 runs 15 residues. In germline, CDR1 is SEHNR, CDR2 FQNEAQ (reference sequence). The V end was cut by 2 bases, the J end by 2 bases, with 10 bases between. The CDR3 DNA reads as TGTGCCAGCAGCTTACCCCTGTTAACTGGAAACACCATATATTTT. Its translation is CASSLPLLTGNTIYF.

The chain uses TRBV28 and TRBJ1-2; 10 bases match TRBD1. CDR1 is MDHEN, CDR2 SYDVKM, per germline. The CDR3 spans 16 residues. The V and J ends lost 6 bases and 5 bases, in that order; junction bases with no gene match: 12. For the CDR3, the DNA is TGTGCCAGCAGCGATTCCGGGACAGGGGCCCTTTATGGCTACACCTTC. Amino acid sequence: CASSDSGTGALYGYTF.